Below, 8 T cell receptor beta chains from the same sample are listed, as sequenced in a study of blood T cell repertoires in COVID-19. Produced via immunoSEQ multiplex PCR; TCRdb's table is partial and in-frame only. The table shows 200,000 to 300,000 clones, with approximately 86% occurring only once. The sequenced material came from peripheral blood. The receptors stem from a man in his forties who had recovered from COVID-19.

The DNA for the CDR3 is TGCGCCAGCAGCCCTCTGGGCGGAGGTGGCGCGAACACCGGGGAGCTGTTTTTT. Translated: CASSPLGGGGANTGELFF. V and J are TRBV5-1 and TRBJ2-2; a possible D gene is TRBD2 (5 bases). Trimming took 4 bases from V and 0 from J, leaving 19 bases between them. The CDR3 runs 18 residues. CDR1 and CDR2 from the germline V gene are SGHRS and YFSETQ.

This chain uses TRBV7-6 with TRBJ2-7; 7 bases align to TRBD2. The V and J ends lost 1 base and 0 bases, in that order; junction bases with no gene match: 3. The CDR3 consists of 15 residues. Germline V gene lookup returns CDR1 SGHVS and CDR2 FNYEAQ. The CDR3 protein is CASSLVAGHSYEQYF. In DNA, the CDR3 is TGTGCCAGCAGCTTAGTAGCGGGCCACTCCTACGAGCAGTACTTC. Supplemented by reference TRBV7-6 and TRBJ2-7, the full variable domain reads GAGVSQSPRYKVTKRGQDVALRCDPISGHVSLYWYRQALGQGPEFLTYFNYEAQQDKSGLPNDRFSAERPEGSISTLTIQRTEQRDSAMYRCASSLVAGHSYEQYFGPGTRLTVT.

This clone was observed once. The chain combines TRBV7-7 with TRBJ2-1; 12 positions match TRBD2. This CDR3 has 14 amino acids. The junction had 8 bases not matched to a gene; V was cut back by 5 bases and J by 12 bases. The germline V gene encodes CDR1 SSHAT and CDR2 FNYEAQ (reference sequence). Here the CDR3 reads CASSPRGTSGRQFF. The CDR3 coding sequence is TGTGCCAGCAGCCCCAGAGGGACTAGCGGGCGGCAGTTCTTC.

This clone appeared a single time. The V call is TRBV14, the J call TRBJ1-1; no clear D. CDR3 length: 14 amino acids. Germline lookup yields CDR1 SGHDN and CDR2 FVKESK. The V end lost 4 bases, the J end lost 5 bases, and 14 bases lay between the germline ends. This CDR3 reads CASSLSRRGTEAFF. CDR3 DNA: TGTGCCAGCAGCCTCAGTCGGAGAGGGACTGAAGCTTTCTTT.

As for this clone: This specimen includes other DNA sequences encoding the same CDR3. The rearrangement links TRBV18 to TRBJ1-6, with TRBD1 matching 7 bases. J was trimmed by 5 bases and V by 1 base; bases with no gene match: 2. The CDR3 runs to 15 residues. Germline V gives CDR1 KGHSH, CDR2 LQKENI. As DNA, the CDR3 is TGTGCCAGCTCACCACTTACAGGGGATAATTCACCCCTCCACTTT. This gives the protein CASSPLTGDNSPLHF.

The chain links TRBV6-6 to TRBJ2-5; 8 nucleotides line up with TRBD2. Germline values: CDR1 MNHNY, CDR2 SVGAGI (reference sequence). The CDR3 is made up of 13 amino acids. V shed 7 bases, J shed 4 bases, and the junction held 5 bases outside the gene matches. The CDR3 coding sequence is TGTGCCAGCACCGTAGCGGGGAGAGAGACCCAGTACTTC. Protein: CASTVAGRETQYF.

The rearrangement links TRBV29-1 to TRBJ2-3; 12 nucleotides agree with TRBD2. Germline CDR1 SQVTM, CDR2 ANQGSEA. CDR3 length: 16 residues. The V gene end was trimmed by 3 bases and the J gene end by 5 bases; junction bases not matched to a gene: 9. CDR3 residues: CSVDSASGGAGDTQYF. The CDR3 nucleotides read TGCAGCGTTGATTCGGCTAGCGGGGGGGCGGGAGATACGCAGTATTTT.

This chain connects TRBV7-3 to TRBJ2-2; D is possibly TRBD1 (5 bases). This CDR3 region has 14 residues. Germline CDR1 reads SGHTA; CDR2 reads FQGTGA. Trimming pared 5 bases from V and 7 bases from J, leaving 14 bases between. For the CDR3, the DNA is TGTGCCAGCAGCCTCCCCAGGGAACACGGGGAGCTGTTTTTT. Encoded protein: CASSLPREHGELFF.